Here is one TCR beta chain with its context. The sample originates from a study of blood T cell repertoires in COVID-19. Study-level background: T cells, B-cell-depleted T cells, or PBMCs supplied cDNA or gDNA.

The assay was immunoSEQ multiplex PCR, and TCRdb's table has in-frame clones only and misses some. The repertoire holds over 250,000 clones, with 86% as singletons. V trimming: 6 bases; J trimming: 4 bases; junction bases outside the gene matches: 2. The CDR3 is 13 amino acids. From germline, CDR1 is SGHVS and CDR2 FQNEAQ. The V gene is TRBV7-8, the J gene TRBJ1-5, with 8 nucleotides matching TRBD1. The material sequenced was PBMCs or T cells enriched from blood (not recorded which). The TCR sequence derives from a woman younger than 35 who had recovered from COVID-19. CDR3 nucleotide sequence: TGTGCCAGCAGGGGACAGGCTAATCAGCCCCAGCATTTT. Protein: CASRGQANQPQHF.